This T cell receptor (beta chain) was sequenced for a study of CD8+ T cells in alopecia areata. Study-wide results and caveats: Clonality in lesional scalp, especially alopecia totalis/universalis, exceeded that of normal scalp.

Reverse transcription of extracted RNA yielded cDNA, which provided the sequencing template. Clones were sequenced by immunoSEQ multiplex PCR, and TCRdb holds only the in-frame ones, with some missing. The sample records 110,000 or so clones, 55% to 75% being singletons. As to this clone: Its specificity is unknown.

Isolation of CD4+ and CD8+ T cells from PBMCs was achieved by sorting. The sequenced sample was CD8+ T cells sorted from blood. This TCR was recovered from a human donor in good health.

The CDR3 spells CASSLVPGNTEAFF. The CDR3 DNA sequence: TGTGCCAGCAGCTTAGTCCCGGGGAACACTGAAGCTTTCTTT. This sequence joins TRBV11-2 and TRBJ1-1; no definite D call. Germline V lookup: CDR1 SGHAT, CDR2 FQNNGV. Trimming removed 1 base at V and 1 base at J, with 7 bases between. CDR3 size: 14 residues.